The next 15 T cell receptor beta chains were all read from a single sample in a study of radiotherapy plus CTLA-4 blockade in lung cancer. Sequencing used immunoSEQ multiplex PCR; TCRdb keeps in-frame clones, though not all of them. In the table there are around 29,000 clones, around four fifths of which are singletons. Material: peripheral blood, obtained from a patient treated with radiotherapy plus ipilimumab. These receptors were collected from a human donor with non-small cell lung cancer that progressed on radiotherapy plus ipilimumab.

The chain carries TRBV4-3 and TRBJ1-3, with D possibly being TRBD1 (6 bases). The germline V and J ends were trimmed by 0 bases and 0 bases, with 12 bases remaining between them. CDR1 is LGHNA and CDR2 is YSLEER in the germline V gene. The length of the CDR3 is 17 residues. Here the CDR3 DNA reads TGCGCCAGCAGCCAAGACACAGGGTCCTACTCTGGAAACACCATATATTTT. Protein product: CASSQDTGSYSGNTIYF.

CDR3 protein: CASSPLVVAGSGELFF. DNA for the CDR3: TGTGCCAGCTCACCCCTCGTGGTAGCGGGCAGCGGGGAGCTGTTTTTT. This chain connects TRBV18 to TRBJ2-2; 7 bases align to TRBD2. CDR1 and CDR2 (germline): KGHSH, LQKENI. V shed 3 bases, J shed 7 bases, and the junction held 11 bases outside the gene matches. The CDR3 covers 16 residues.

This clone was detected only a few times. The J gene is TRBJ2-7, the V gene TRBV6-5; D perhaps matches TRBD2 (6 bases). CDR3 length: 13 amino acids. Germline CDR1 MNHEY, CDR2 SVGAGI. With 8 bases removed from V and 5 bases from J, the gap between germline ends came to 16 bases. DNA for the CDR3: TGTGCCAGCCGAGGTGGAGGGGTTCACGAGCAGTACTTC. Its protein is CASRGGGVHEQYF.

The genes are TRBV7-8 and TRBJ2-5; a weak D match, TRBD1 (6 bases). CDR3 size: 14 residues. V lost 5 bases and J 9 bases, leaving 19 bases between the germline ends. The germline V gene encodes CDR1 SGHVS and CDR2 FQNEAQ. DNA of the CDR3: TGTGCCAGCAGCAACCGGGACACCTTGTCGGCCCAGTACTTC. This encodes CASSNRDTLSAQYF.

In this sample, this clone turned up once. CDR3 sequence reads: CASSPGGASMNTEAFF. The CDR3 DNA reads TGTGCCAGCAGCCCGGGTGGGGCCAGTATGAACACTGAAGCTTTCTTT. The V and J genes are TRBV5-4 and TRBJ1-1, with D tentatively TRBD1 (5 bases). V lost 4 bases and J 0 bases, leaving 16 bases between the germline ends. CDR3 length: 16 amino acids. Germline CDR1 SGHNT, CDR2 YYREEE (reference sequence). The whole variable domain, filled in from reference TRBV5-4 and TRBJ1-1, reads ETGVTQSPTHLIKTRGQQVTLRCSSQSGHNTVSWYQQALGQGPQFIFQYYREEENGRGNFPPRFSGLQFPNYSSELNVNALELDDSALYLCASSPGGASMNTEAFFGQGTRLTVV.

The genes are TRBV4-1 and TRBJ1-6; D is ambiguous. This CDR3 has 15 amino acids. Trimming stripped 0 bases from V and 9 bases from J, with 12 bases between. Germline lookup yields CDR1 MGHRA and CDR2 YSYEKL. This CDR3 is CASSQDPARGSPLHF. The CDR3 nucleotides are TGCGCCAGCAGCCAAGATCCTGCCCGGGGTTCACCCCTCCACTTT.

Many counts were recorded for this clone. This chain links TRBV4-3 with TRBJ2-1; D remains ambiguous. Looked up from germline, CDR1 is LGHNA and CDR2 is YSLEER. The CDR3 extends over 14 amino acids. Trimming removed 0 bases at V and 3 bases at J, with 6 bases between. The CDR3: CASSQETGYNEQFF. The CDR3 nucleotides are TGCGCCAGCAGCCAAGAGACGGGCTACAATGAGCAGTTCTTC.

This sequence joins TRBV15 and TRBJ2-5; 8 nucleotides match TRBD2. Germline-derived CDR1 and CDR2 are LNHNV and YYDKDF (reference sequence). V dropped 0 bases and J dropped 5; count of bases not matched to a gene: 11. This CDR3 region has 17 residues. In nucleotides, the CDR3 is TGTGCCACCAGCAGAGACCTGGCGGGCGGGGGGCAGGAGACCCAGTACTTC. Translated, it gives CATSRDLAGGGQETQYF.

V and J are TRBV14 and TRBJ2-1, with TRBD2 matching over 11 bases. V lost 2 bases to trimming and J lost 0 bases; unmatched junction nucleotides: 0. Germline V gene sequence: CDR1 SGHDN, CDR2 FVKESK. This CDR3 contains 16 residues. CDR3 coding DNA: TGTGCCAGCAGCCAAACTAGCGGGGGCTCCTACAATGAGCAGTTCTTC. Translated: CASSQTSGGSYNEQFF.

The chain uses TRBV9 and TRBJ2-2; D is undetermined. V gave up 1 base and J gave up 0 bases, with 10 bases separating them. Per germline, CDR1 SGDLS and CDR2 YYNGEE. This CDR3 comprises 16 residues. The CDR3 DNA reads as TGTGCCAGCAGCGTATCATCCAGGCCGAACACCGGGGAGCTGTTTTTT. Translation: CASSVSSRPNTGELFF.

CDR3 region: CASSTLDSSGANVLTF. The CDR3 nucleotides are TGTGCCAGCAGCACCCTCGACAGCTCTGGGGCCAACGTCCTGACTTTC. The chain combines TRBV21-1 with TRBJ2-6; no check of the table's D call, TRBD1, against the DNA was made. TRBV21-1 is assigned pseudogene status. The CDR3 covers 16 residues.

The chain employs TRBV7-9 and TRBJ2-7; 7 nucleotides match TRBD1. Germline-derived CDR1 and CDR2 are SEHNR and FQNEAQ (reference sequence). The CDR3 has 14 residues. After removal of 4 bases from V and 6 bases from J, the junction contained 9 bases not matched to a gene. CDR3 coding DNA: TGTGCCAGCAGCTCCTACAGGGGATGGGGCGAGCAGTACTTC. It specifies CASSSYRGWGEQYF.

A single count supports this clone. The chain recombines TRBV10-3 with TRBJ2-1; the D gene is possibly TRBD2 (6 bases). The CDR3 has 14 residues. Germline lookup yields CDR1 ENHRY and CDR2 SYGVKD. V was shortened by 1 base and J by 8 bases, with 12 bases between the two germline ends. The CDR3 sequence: CAISEWAGRDEQFF. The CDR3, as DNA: TGTGCCATCAGTGAGTGGGCGGGAAGGGATGAGCAGTTCTTC.

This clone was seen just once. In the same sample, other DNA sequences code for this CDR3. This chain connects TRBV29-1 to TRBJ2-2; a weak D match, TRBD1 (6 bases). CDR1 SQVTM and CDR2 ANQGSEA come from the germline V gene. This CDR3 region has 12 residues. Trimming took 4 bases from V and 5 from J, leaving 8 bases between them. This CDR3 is CSVGRGTGELFF. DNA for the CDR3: TGCAGCGTTGGCAGGGGAACCGGGGAGCTGTTTTTT.

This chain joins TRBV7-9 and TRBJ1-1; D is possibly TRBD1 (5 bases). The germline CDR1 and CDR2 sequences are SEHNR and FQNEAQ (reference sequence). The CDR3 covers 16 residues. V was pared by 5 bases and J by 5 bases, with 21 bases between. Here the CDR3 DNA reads TGTGCCAGCAGCCCCGCTGGAGGGGTAGGGAGAACTGAAGCTTTCTTT. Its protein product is CASSPAGGVGRTEAFF. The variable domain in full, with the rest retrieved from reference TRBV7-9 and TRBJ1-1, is DTGVSQNPRHKITKRGQNVTFRCDPISEHNRLYWYRQTLGQGPEFLTYFQNEAQLEKSRLLSDRFSAERPKGSFSTLEIQRTEQGDSAMYLCASSPAGGVGRTEAFFGQGTRLTVV.